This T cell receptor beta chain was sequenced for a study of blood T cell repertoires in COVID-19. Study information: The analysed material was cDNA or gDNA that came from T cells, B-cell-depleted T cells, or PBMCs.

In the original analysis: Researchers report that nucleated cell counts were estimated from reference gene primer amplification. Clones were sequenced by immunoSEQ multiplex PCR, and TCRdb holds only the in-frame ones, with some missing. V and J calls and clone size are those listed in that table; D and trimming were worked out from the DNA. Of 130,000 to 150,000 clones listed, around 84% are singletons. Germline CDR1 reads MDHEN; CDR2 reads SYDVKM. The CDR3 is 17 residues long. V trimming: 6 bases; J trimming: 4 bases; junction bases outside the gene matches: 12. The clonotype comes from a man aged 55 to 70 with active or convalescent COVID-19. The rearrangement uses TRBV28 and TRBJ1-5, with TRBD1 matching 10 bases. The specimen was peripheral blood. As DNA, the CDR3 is TGTGCCAGCAGCCTAAGACAGGGGGCGAGAGAAAATCAGCCCCAGCATTTT. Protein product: CASSLRQGARENQPQHF.